The next 26 T cell receptor beta chains were all read from a single sample in a study of blood T cell repertoires in COVID-19. Assay used: immunoSEQ multiplex PCR; TCRdb lists only in-frame clones, some missing. This table holds around 400,000 clones, about 87% found once. Sequenced sample: peripheral blood. Source of these receptors: a woman under 40 with COVID-19, enrolled during active disease.

The chain combines TRBV27 with TRBJ2-5; 11 bases map to TRBD1. Germline V gives CDR1 MNHEY, CDR2 SMNVEV (reference sequence). The CDR3 runs to 17 residues. The V gene end was trimmed by 5 bases and the J gene end by 2 bases; junction bases not matched to a gene: 10. DNA for the CDR3: TGTGCCAGCAGTACTCCCTCGGGACAGGGGGTGCAAGAGACCCAGTACTTC. Translated, it gives CASSTPSGQGVQETQYF.

This chain links TRBV4-2 with TRBJ2-7, with 9 bases matching TRBD2. CDR1 and CDR2 (germline): LGHNA, YNFKEQ. CDR3 length: 15 residues. The ends lost 0 bases at V and 6 bases at J; junction bases unmatched: 6. CDR3 loop: CASSQDSGRFSEQYF. Here the CDR3 DNA reads TGTGCCAGCAGCCAAGATAGCGGGAGATTCAGCGAGCAGTACTTC.

This chain joins TRBV4-2 and TRBJ2-5, with 8 positions matching TRBD2. This CDR3 spans 16 amino acids. Germline CDR1 reads LGHNA; CDR2 reads YNFKEQ. The trim removed 1 base at V and 5 bases at J, leaving 9 bases unmatched. CDR3 residues: CASSQVHGRAVETQYF. The DNA of the CDR3 is TGTGCCAGCAGCCAAGTTCACGGGAGGGCCGTGGAGACCCAGTACTTC.

The chain is built from TRBV2 and TRBJ1-2; 8 nucleotides align to TRBD1. From germline, CDR1 is SNHLY and CDR2 FYNNEI. The CDR3 is made up of 12 amino acids. Unmatched junction bases numbered 3, after V lost 6 bases and J lost 6 bases. This chain's CDR3 is CASRAGGNGYTF. The CDR3 DNA is TGTGCCAGCAGAGCAGGGGGCAATGGCTACACCTTC.

V is TRBV6-5 and J is TRBJ1-3, with TRBD1 matching 11 bases. The length of the CDR3 is 13 residues. Germline-derived CDR1 and CDR2 are MNHEY and SVGAGI. With 4 bases clipped from V and 10 bases from J, the junction kept 3 bases outside the gene matches. CDR3 protein: CASSFGTGGTIYF. In DNA form, the CDR3 reads TGTGCCAGCAGTTTCGGGACAGGGGGGACCATATATTTT.

CDR3 in DNA: TGTGCCAGCAGTCCGCTAGCGGGCGCCTACGAGCAGTACTTC. This codes for CASSPLAGAYEQYF. The chain employs TRBV6-2 or TRBV6-3 and TRBJ2-7; 8 bases match TRBD2. The CDR3 loop spans 14 amino acids. From germline, CDR1 is MNHEY and CDR2 SVGEGT. J gave up 2 bases and V 5 bases, and 5 bases lay outside the gene matches.

As DNA, the CDR3 is TGTGCCACCAGCAGAGGTGGAGCTAGAGACTACACAGATACGCAGTATTTT. Amino acids: CATSRGGARDYTDTQYF. V gene TRBV15 combines with J gene TRBJ2-3; tentatively, D is TRBD2 (5 bases). With 1 base removed from V and 2 bases from J, the gap between germline ends came to 16 bases. There are 17 residues in the CDR3. Germline lookup yields CDR1 LNHNV and CDR2 YYDKDF (reference sequence).

V usage is TRBV21-1 and J usage is TRBJ2-5; whether TRBD1, the table's D call, matches the DNA was not checked. TRBV21-1 represents a pseudogene. The CDR3 has 15 amino acids. DNA for the CDR3: TGTGCCAGCAGCCCACAGGGCAGGGGGAAAGAGACCCAGTACTTC. This sequence encodes CASSPQGRGKETQYF.

This clone was observed a few times. The rearrangement uses TRBV10-3 and TRBJ2-1, with D possibly being TRBD2 (6 bases). Looked up from germline, CDR1 is ENHRY and CDR2 is SYGVKD. Trimming removed 5 bases at V and 7 bases at J, with 12 bases between. The CDR3 has 13 amino acids. The CDR3 protein is CAISSGTLNEQFF. In nucleotides, the CDR3 is TGTGCCATCAGTTCCGGGACTCTTAATGAGCAGTTCTTC.

The V gene is TRBV2, the J gene TRBJ2-7; 8 bases agree with TRBD2. Germline loops: CDR1 SNHLY, CDR2 FYNNEI. Losses at the gene ends were 7 bases for V and 5 bases for J; bases not matched to a gene: 4. The CDR3 length is 12 residues. This chain's CDR3 is CASNPGGNEQYF. For the CDR3, the DNA is TGTGCCAGCAACCCGGGAGGGAACGAGCAGTACTTC.

J is TRBJ2-7 and V is TRBV4-3; the match to TRBD2 covers 11 bases. Trimming at V came to 0 bases and at J to 3 bases, leaving 4 bases not matched to a gene. Germline-derived CDR1 and CDR2 are LGHNA and YSLEER. The CDR3 spans 16 residues. The CDR3 nucleotides are TGCGCCAGCAGCCAAGATCTAGCGGGGGGCCTCTACGAGCAGTACTTC. This codes for CASSQDLAGGLYEQYF.

This chain connects TRBV5-4 to TRBJ2-5; the match to TRBD2 covers 7 bases. V was pared by 4 bases and J by 5 bases, with 8 bases of the junction left unmatched. Germline-derived CDR1 and CDR2 are SGHNT and YYREEE (reference sequence). The length of the CDR3 is 14 residues. CDR3 nucleotide sequence: TGTGCCAGCAGCCCTCGGACTAGTGCGGAGACCCAGTACTTC. Translating gives CASSPRTSAETQYF.

A remark on this clone: This sample includes further DNA sequences coding for the same CDR3. The rearrangement uses TRBV12-3 or TRBV12-4 and TRBJ1-5, with D possibly TRBD1 on 6 matching bases. This CDR3 region has 13 residues. V was trimmed by 7 bases and J by 6 bases, leaving 13 bases between them. The CDR3: CASIQGGGQPQHF. In nucleotides, the CDR3 is TGTGCCAGCATTCAGGGAGGGGGTCAGCCCCAGCATTTT.

The V gene is TRBV9, the J gene TRBJ2-1; 10 nucleotides match TRBD2. CDR1 and CDR2 from the germline V gene are SGDLS and YYNGEE. V shed 0 bases, J shed 12 bases, and the junction held 9 bases outside the gene matches. The CDR3 has 15 residues. The CDR3 DNA follows: TGTGCCAGCAGCGTAGGGGCTAGCGGGAGTAGAGTGCAGTTCTTC. As protein: CASSVGASGSRVQFF.

The CDR3 bases are TGTGCCAGCAGGTGGACAGGGGACACAGATACGCAGTATTTT. Its translation is CASRWTGDTDTQYF. This chain uses TRBV27 with TRBJ2-3, with 9 positions matching TRBD1. Per germline, CDR1 MNHEY and CDR2 SMNVEV (reference sequence). The CDR3 extends over 14 amino acids. Trimming took 6 bases from V and 2 from J; bases not matched to a gene: 3.

The chain has TRBV27 and TRBJ2-3; weak D call: TRBD2 (6 bases). V was shortened by 5 bases and J by 2 bases, with 17 bases between the two germline ends. Germline V gene sequence: CDR1 MNHEY, CDR2 SMNVEV (reference sequence). The CDR3 sequence is 16 residues long. CDR3 protein: CASSRGAGSYTDTQYF. The CDR3 region has the DNA TGTGCCAGCAGTCGAGGTGCGGGATCCTACACAGATACGCAGTATTTT.

V gene TRBV29-1 combines with J gene TRBJ1-6, with 9 bases identical to TRBD1. Germline V gene lookup returns CDR1 SQVTM and CDR2 ANQGSEA. The ends lost 6 bases at V and 10 bases at J; junction bases unmatched: 10. The CDR3 is 14 residues long. DNA for the CDR3: TGCAGCGTCGCCACCGGGACAGGGTTCTCACCCCTCCACTTT. Its protein product is CSVATGTGFSPLHF.

V and J are TRBV6-6 and TRBJ2-5, with no clear D. The CDR3 has 11 amino acids. Trimming pared 9 bases from V and 4 bases from J, leaving 9 bases between. Germline lookup yields CDR1 MNHNY and CDR2 SVGAGI (reference sequence). The CDR3 reads CASASGETQYF. CDR3 bases: TGTGCCAGTGCTTCCGGAGAGACCCAGTACTTC.

This clone occurred once. Within the sample, other DNA sequences also encode this same CDR3. The chain recombines TRBV20-1 with TRBJ2-7; D remains unclear. This CDR3 has 11 residues. V shed 3 bases and J shed 2 bases, with 5 bases lying between them. Germline V lookup: CDR1 DFQATT, CDR2 SNEGSKA (reference sequence). This CDR3 is CSASGTYEQYF. In DNA, the CDR3 is TGCAGTGCTAGCGGTACCTACGAGCAGTACTTC.

The chain carries TRBV28 and TRBJ1-6; 7 bases line up with TRBD1. Germline CDR1 MDHEN, CDR2 SYDVKM. The length of the CDR3 is 17 residues. The J segment lost 9 bases and the V segment lost 5 bases, leaving 16 bases of the junction unmatched. The CDR3: CASSTGQGGTFGSPLHF. CDR3 sequence (DNA): TGTGCCAGCAGTACCGGGCAGGGGGGTACCTTTGGTTCACCCCTCCACTTT. The variable domain in full, with the rest retrieved from reference TRBV28 and TRBJ1-6, is DVKVTQSSRYLVKRTGEKVFLECVQDMDHENMFWYRQDPGLGLRLIYFSYDVKMKEKGDIPEGYSVSREKKERFSLILESASTNQTSMYLCASSTGQGGTFGSPLHFGNGTRLTVT.

The CDR3 DNA reads TGTGCCAGCAACCTGGGGTCTAGCGGCTACAATGAGCAGTTCTTC. Amino acids: CASNLGSSGYNEQFF. The J gene is TRBJ2-1, the V gene TRBV28, with 7 bases fitting TRBD2. Unmatched junction bases numbered 9, after V lost 7 bases and J lost 3 bases. Germline V gives CDR1 MDHEN, CDR2 SYDVKM. This CDR3 is built from 15 residues.

The V call is TRBV9, the J call TRBJ2-4; possibly TRBD2 for D (6 bases). V lost 5 bases to trimming and J lost 0 bases, with 9 bases between them. The CDR3 sequence is 14 residues long. Germline assignment: CDR1 SGDLS and CDR2 YYNGEE. The CDR3 region is CASSVGGAKNIQYF. In DNA, the CDR3 is TGTGCCAGCAGTGTGGGGGGAGCCAAAAACATTCAGTACTTC.

The chain employs TRBV19 and TRBJ2-5; TRBD2 agrees at 11 bases. Germline V CDR1 and CDR2: LNHDA, SQIVND (reference sequence). The junction had 9 bases not matched to a gene; V was cut back by 6 bases and J by 3 bases. CDR3 length: 16 residues. CDR3 coding DNA: TGTGCCAGTAGCGAAAAACTAGCGGGAGTTGAAGAGACCCAGTACTTC. Translation: CASSEKLAGVEETQYF. Together with reference TRBV19 and TRBJ2-5, the CDR3 gives the full variable domain: DGGITQSPKYLFRKEGQNVTLSCEQNLNHDAMYWYRQDPGQGLRLIYYSQIVNDFQKGDIAEGYSVSREKKESFPLTVTSAQKNPTAFYLCASSEKLAGVEETQYFGPGTRLLVL.

This clone was observed once. The chain recombines TRBV27 with TRBJ2-2, with 10 bases lining up with TRBD1. V was clipped by 5 bases and J by 0 bases; unmatched bases: 6. The CDR3 is 17 amino acids. Germline V gene data show CDR1 as MNHEY and CDR2 as SMNVEV (reference sequence). CDR3 DNA: TGTGCCAGCAGTGTGGACAGGGGGTTCGCGAACACCGGGGAGCTGTTTTTT. Amino acid sequence: CASSVDRGFANTGELFF.

V usage is TRBV18 and J usage is TRBJ2-2, with 8 bases matching TRBD1. The CDR3 contains 14 residues. V trimming: 4 bases; J trimming: 6 bases; junction bases outside the gene matches: 4. Germline V CDR1 and CDR2: KGHSH, LQKENI. The chain's CDR3 is CASSLDRVAGELFF. In DNA, the CDR3 is TGTGCCAGCTCACTGGACAGGGTTGCCGGGGAGCTGTTTTTT.

CDR3 region: CASRETGRETQYF. CDR3 coding DNA: TGTGCCAGCAGGGAGACGGGGAGAGAGACCCAGTACTTC. The rearrangement joins TRBV3-1 (or the pseudogene TRBV3-2) to TRBJ2-5; D is perhaps TRBD2 (5 bases). Trimming removed 6 bases at V and 4 bases at J, with 12 bases between. Germline loops: CDR1 LGHDT, CDR2 YNNKEL (reference sequence). The CDR3 runs 13 residues.